A selection of T cell receptor beta chains follows, all from one sample in a study of control samples from healthy donors and cancer patients. Repertoires were generated with immunoSEQ multiplex PCR, while TCRdb's copy carries only in-frame clones and drops some. The sample yields over 65,000 clones, 94% seen once. Sample: blood. The source is a middle-aged woman in good health. CDR3s include the opening cysteine and the closing phenylalanine or tryptophan. A D gene is named only where the DNA matches it firmly. Some rows have no size entry. The others give once, few or many, or a class for an expanded clone.

len,abundance,v_gene,d_gene,j_gene,CDR3nt,CDR3aa
17,few,TRBV19,TRBD2,TRBJ2-1,TGTGCCAGTAGTAGTAGCGGGTCTAGCCTCTCCTACAATGAGCAGTTCTTC,CASSSSGSSLSYNEQFF
16,-,TRBV7-3,TRBD1,TRBJ2-1,TGTGCCAGCAGTATAGACGGGGACAGCTCCTACAATGAGCAGTTCTTC,CASSIDGDSSYNEQFF
15,-,TRBV30,TRBD1,TRBJ1-5,TGTGCCTGGAGTCAGGGGGCCTCAAGCAATCAGCCCCAGCATTTT,CAWSQGASSNQPQHF
16,-,TRBV9,TRBD1,TRBJ2-7,TGTGCCAGCAGCGTAGAAGGGACAGGGGGCAAATACGAGCAGTACTTC,CASSVEGTGGKYEQYF
14,-,TRBV11-2,-,TRBJ1-2,TGTGCCAGCAGCTTCAAAGGGGTAATTGGTGGCTACACCTTC,CASSFKGVIGGYTF
17,-,TRBV11-2,TRBD1,TRBJ2-7,TGTGCCAGCAGCTCAAGAGCCGGGACAGGGGAATCCTACGAGCAGTACTTC,CASSSRAGTGESYEQYF
13,-,TRBV2,TRBD2,TRBJ2-3,TGTGCCAGTTCAGCGGATCTAGCGGCTACGCAGTATTTT,CASSADLAATQYF
15,-,TRBV19,TRBD2,TRBJ2-7,TGTGCCAGTAGTACCCCCCTAGCGGGAGGCGGCGAGCAGTACTTC,CASSTPLAGGGEQYF
15,-,TRBV15,TRBD1,TRBJ2-3,TGTGCCACCAGCACGTACAGGGGGAGCACAGATACGCAGTATTTT,CATSTYRGSTDTQYF
14,-,TRBV7-9,-,TRBJ2-1,TGTGCCAGCAGCTTAGCGGGGGGAGACAATGAGCAGTTCTTC,CASSLAGGDNEQFF
17,-,TRBV21-1,-,TRBJ1-5,TGTGCCAGCAGCAAAGAGTCGAGGACTAATAGCAATCAGCCCCAGCATTTT,CASSKESRTNSNQPQHF
13,-,TRBV20-1,-,TRBJ2-7,TGCAGTGCTAGTTCGGGGAGAAGCTACGAGCAGTACTTC,CSASSGRSYEQYF
15,-,TRBV6-5,TRBD2,TRBJ2-3,TGTGCCAGCAGTTACGGGCGGGGGGCGGTAGATACGCAGTATTTT,CASSYGRGAVDTQYF
13,-,TRBV5-1,-,TRBJ2-3,TGCGCCAGCGGCGAACCCAGCACAGATACGCAGTATTTT,CASGEPSTDTQYF
11,-,TRBV5-6,TRBD1,TRBJ2-1,TGTGCCAGCAGTTACGACAGGGCGTATTTCTTC,CASSYDRAYFF
15,-,TRBV7-7,-,TRBJ2-1,TGTGCTAGCAGGCTGGGACCTCCCTCTTACAATGAGCAGTTCTTC,CASRLGPPSYNEQFF
15,once,TRBV2,-,TRBJ2-1,TGTGCCAGCAGTGGAAACGGGGGCTCCTACAATGAGCAGTTCTTC,CASSGNGGSYNEQFF
15,-,TRBV5-5,-,TRBJ1-2,TGTGCCAGCAGCTTGGCGGTAGGACGGGAGTATGGCTACACCTTC,CASSLAVGREYGYTF
15,-,TRBV7-6,-,TRBJ1-3,TGTGCCAGCAGCTCCCACGGAGGCTCTGGAAACACCATATATTTT,CASSSHGGSGNTIYF
12,-,TRBV5-6,-,TRBJ1-2,TGTGCCAGCAGCTTGGGGACGTATGGCTACACCTTC,CASSLGTYGYTF
14,-,TRBV4-2,TRBD2,TRBJ2-7,TGTGCCAGCAGCCCATTGGGACTATACTACGAGCAGTACTTC,CASSPLGLYYEQYF
16,-,TRBV4-1,TRBD2,TRBJ2-3,TGCGCCAGCAGCCAAGATGTAGCGGGGAACACAGATACGCAGTATTTT,CASSQDVAGNTDTQYF
13,-,TRBV5-4,-,TRBJ2-3,TGTGCCAGCAGCCCCCCCCATGCAGATACGCAGTATTTT,CASSPPHADTQYF
16,-,TRBV2,-,TRBJ2-7,TGTGCCAGCAGTGATAGTGCGTTAGCGTCCACCTACGAGCAGTACTTC,CASSDSALASTYEQYF
13,-,TRBV9,-,TRBJ2-1,TGTGCCAGCAGCGTAGATAAGGGGACTGAGCAGTTCTTC,CASSVDKGTEQFF
15,-,TRBV6-5,-,TRBJ2-3,TGTGCCAGCAGTTACTCGGTAGGGGGAACAGATACGCAGTATTTT,CASSYSVGGTDTQYF
13,-,TRBV18,-,TRBJ1-1,TGTGCCAGCTCACCACAGACGAACACTGAAGCTTTCTTT,CASSPQTNTEAFF
13,-,TRBV10-3,-,TRBJ1-3,TGTGCCATCATGTGGGGGGACGGAAACACCATATATTTT,CAIMWGDGNTIYF
14,-,TRBV7-2,-,TRBJ1-1,TGTGCCAGCAGCCCTTGGGGGGTGAACACTGAAGCTTTCTTT,CASSPWGVNTEAFF
14,-,TRBV29-1,TRBD2,TRBJ2-7,TGCAGCGTTGCTCAACTAGCGGGAACGGGGGAGCAGTACTTC,CSVAQLAGTGEQYF
14,-,TRBV7-7,-,TRBJ2-5,TGTGCTAGCAGCTTAGCAAATACCAGAGAGACCCAGTACTTC,CASSLANTRETQYF
20,-,TRBV4-3,TRBD2,TRBJ2-6,TGCGCCAGCAGCCAAGAGCTGGGACTAGCGGGGGGGAGTGGGGCCAACGTCCTGACTTTC,CASSQELGLAGGSGANVLTF
16,-,TRBV5-6,TRBD2,TRBJ2-3,TGTGCCAGCAGCTTCCTGGGTAGCGGGAGGATAGATACGCAGTATTTT,CASSFLGSGRIDTQYF
14,-,TRBV30,-,TRBJ1-3,TGTGCCTGGAGTGTATCTGGGGATGGAAACACCATATATTTT,CAWSVSGDGNTIYF
19,-,TRBV24-1,-,TRBJ2-3,TGTGCCACCAGTGACCCCCAAGGCGCGGGGACGGAAGGGCCAGATACGCAGTATTTT,CATSDPQGAGTEGPDTQYF
15,-,TRBV19,-,TRBJ2-6,TGTGCCAGTAGTATATCGGGGTCTGGGGCCAACGTCCTGACTTTC,CASSISGSGANVLTF
16,-,TRBV20-1,TRBD1,TRBJ1-5,TGCAGTGCTAGTCGGACAGGGGAAATGAGCAATCAGCCCCAGCATTTT,CSASRTGEMSNQPQHF
16,-,TRBV7-9,TRBD1,TRBJ2-3,TGTGCCAGCAGCTTCTACCGGGACAGAAGCACAGATACGCAGTATTTT,CASSFYRDRSTDTQYF
15,-,TRBV4-2,TRBD2,TRBJ2-3,TGTGCCAGCAGCCAAGATACGGGGGGGCCAGATACGCAGTATTTT,CASSQDTGGPDTQYF